The subject of this entry is one TCR beta chain. Its antigen is unidentified. Hyperthyroidism had been newly diagnosed in patients aged 18 to 65, and its duration was under 2 months. Each diagnosis was grounded in clinical symptoms, serum thyroxine and TRAb, thyroid ultrasound, and orbital computed tomography. 9 to 10 ml fresh peripheral blood yielded the PBMCs. The germline CDR1 and CDR2 sequences are SGHTA and FQGTGA. V gave up 0 bases and J gave up 13 bases; unmatched junction bases: 6. The CDR3 is 16 residues long. There were TCR beta CDR3 regions amplified from RNA transcripts. The HTBI primer set served for first-round RT-PCR of the TCR CDR3. TCRdb processed the multiplex PCR reads anew with MiXCR; each CDR3 protein has one entry. The table shows under 350,000 distinct CDR3 sequences, with over 15% occurring only once. The data originate from a study of T cells in Graves' hyperthyroidism and ophthalmopathy.

General observations from the study: Prediction of ophthalmopathy progression came a median approximately 6.5 months pre-onset.

This TCR was sampled from a woman between 45 and 60 years old with Graves' hyperthyroidism. Sequencing was done on a sample of blood. The chain carries TRBV7-3 and TRBJ2-1; 16 positions match TRBD2. The CDR3 protein is CASSLTGTSGGDYQFF. CDR3 coding DNA: TGTGCCAGCAGCTTAACCGGGACTAGCGGGGGGGATTATCAGTTCTTC.